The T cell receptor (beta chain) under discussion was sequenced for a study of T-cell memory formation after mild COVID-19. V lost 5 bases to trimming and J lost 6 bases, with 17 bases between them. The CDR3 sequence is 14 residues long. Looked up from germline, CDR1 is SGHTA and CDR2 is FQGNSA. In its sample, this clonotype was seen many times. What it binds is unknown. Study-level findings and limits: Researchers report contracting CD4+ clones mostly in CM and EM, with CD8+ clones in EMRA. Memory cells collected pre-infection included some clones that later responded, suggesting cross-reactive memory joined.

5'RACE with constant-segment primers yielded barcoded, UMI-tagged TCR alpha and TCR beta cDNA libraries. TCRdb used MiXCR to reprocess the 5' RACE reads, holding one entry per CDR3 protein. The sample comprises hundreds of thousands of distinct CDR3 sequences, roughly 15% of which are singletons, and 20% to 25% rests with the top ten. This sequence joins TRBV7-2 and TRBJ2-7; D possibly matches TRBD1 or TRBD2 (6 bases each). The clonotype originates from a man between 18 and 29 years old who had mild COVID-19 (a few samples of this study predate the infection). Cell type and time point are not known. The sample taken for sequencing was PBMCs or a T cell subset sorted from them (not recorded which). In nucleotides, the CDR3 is TGTGCCAGCAGCGCCGGGGGCCCCAGCACCGAGCAGTACTTC. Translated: CASSAGGPSTEQYF.